This TCR beta chain was recovered during a study of shared clonotypes between healthy human individuals. The CDR3 sequence is 16 residues long. The V gene's germline CDR1 is KGHSH and CDR2 LQKENI. The V end lost 5 bases, the J end lost 5 bases, and 21 bases lay between the germline ends. Libraries were prepared by immunoSEQ multiplex PCR; TCRdb keeps only in-frame clonotypes and omits some of them. The sample yields more than 1.2 million clones, approximately 98.5% seen once. The sample taken for sequencing was naive CD4+ T cells sorted from blood. This sample's subset: CD45RA+ positively selected. The receptor comes from a man aged 25 to 45 in good health. The chain employs TRBV18 and TRBJ1-1; maybe TRBD1 (5 bases). The CDR3 DNA sequence: TGTGCCAGCTCAGGCAATAATGTAGGGGCAAGGACTGAAGCTTTCTTT. As protein: CASSGNNVGARTEAFF.